This T cell receptor (beta chain) was found in a study of CD8 T cells in ankylosing spondylitis. Study results and caveats: Past studies reported some motif variants in reactive arthritis synovial fluid and blood. Disease-linked clones had a CD8+ phenotype and relatively low frequency in peripheral blood. Blood of patients with ankylosing spondylitis appeared to be characterized by a TCR beta motif of several highly homologous variants. Reportedly, significant enrichment of disease-linked clones occurred in matched ankylosing spondylitis synovial fluid.

A quantitative 5'-RACE method, one with molecular barcodes, was used to make TCR beta libraries. TCRdb independently ran MiXCR on the 5' RACE reads; one entry per CDR3 protein. The data contain about 540,000 distinct CDR3 sequences, about 13% of them seen just once; the ten biggest clones take up 6.5% to 7%. This clonotype was seen more than once but under ten times. No antigen is known for it. This CDR3 has 14 amino acids. Germline lookup yields CDR1 KGHDR and CDR2 SFDVKD. The V gene end was trimmed by 5 bases and the J gene end by 5 bases; junction bases not matched to a gene: 8. The TCR was taken from a male donor with ankylosing spondylitis. What was sequenced was blood, either unsorted or a sorted T cell fraction (not recorded which). The gene calls are TRBV24-1 and TRBJ2-7, with TRBD1 matching 7 bases. CDR3 sequence reads: CATSVSGGGNEQYF. In DNA, the CDR3 is TGTGCCACCAGTGTTTCAGGGGGTGGAAACGAGCAGTACTTC.